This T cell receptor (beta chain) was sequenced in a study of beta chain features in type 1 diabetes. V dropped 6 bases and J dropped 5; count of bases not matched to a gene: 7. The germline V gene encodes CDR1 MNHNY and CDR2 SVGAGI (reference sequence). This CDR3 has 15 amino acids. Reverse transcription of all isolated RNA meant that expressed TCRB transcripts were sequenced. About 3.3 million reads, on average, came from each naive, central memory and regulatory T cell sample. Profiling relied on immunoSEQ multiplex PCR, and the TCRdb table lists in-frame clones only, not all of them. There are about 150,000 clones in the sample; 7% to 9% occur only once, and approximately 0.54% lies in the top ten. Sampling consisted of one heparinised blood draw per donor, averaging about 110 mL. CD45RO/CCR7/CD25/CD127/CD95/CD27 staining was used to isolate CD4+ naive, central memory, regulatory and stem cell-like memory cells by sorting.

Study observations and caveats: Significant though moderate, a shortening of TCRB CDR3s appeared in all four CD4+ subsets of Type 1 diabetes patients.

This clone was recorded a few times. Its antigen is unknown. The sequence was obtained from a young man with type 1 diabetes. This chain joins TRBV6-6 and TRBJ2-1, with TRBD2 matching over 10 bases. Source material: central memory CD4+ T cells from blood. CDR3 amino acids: CASRHGLAENNEQFF. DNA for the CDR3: TGTGCCAGCAGACACGGACTAGCGGAGAACAATGAGCAGTTCTTC.